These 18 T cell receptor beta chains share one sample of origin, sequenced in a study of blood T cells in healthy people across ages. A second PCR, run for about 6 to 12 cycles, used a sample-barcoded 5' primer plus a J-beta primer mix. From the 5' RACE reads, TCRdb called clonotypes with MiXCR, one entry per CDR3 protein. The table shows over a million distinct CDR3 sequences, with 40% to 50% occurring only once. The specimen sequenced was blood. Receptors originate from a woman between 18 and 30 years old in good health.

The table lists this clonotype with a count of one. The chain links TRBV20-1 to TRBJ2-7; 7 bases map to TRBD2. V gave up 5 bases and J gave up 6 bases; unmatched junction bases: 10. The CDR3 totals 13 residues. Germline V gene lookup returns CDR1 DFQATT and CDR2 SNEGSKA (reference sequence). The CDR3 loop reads CSADLAGEGEQYF. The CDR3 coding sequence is TGCAGTGCTGATCTGGCGGGGGAGGGCGAGCAGTACTTC.

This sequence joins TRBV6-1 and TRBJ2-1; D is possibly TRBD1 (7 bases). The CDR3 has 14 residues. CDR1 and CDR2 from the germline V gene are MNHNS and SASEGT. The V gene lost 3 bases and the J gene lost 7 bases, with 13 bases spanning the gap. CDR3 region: CASSDAGQLNEQFF. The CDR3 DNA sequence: TGTGCCAGCAGTGATGCGGGACAGTTAAATGAGCAGTTCTTC.

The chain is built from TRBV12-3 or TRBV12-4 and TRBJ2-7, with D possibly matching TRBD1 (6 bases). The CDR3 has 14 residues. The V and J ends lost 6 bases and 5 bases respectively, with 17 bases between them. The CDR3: CASSLRQGRHEQYF. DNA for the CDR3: TGTGCCAGCAGCCTTAGGCAGGGGAGACACGAGCAGTACTTC.

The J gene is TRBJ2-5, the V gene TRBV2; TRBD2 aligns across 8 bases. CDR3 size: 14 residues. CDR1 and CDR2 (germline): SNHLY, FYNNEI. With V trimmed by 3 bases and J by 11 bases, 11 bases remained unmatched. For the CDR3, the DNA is TGTGCCAGCAGTGAGCCAGCGGGGGAGTTAGAGCAGTACTTC. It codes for CASSEPAGELEQYF.

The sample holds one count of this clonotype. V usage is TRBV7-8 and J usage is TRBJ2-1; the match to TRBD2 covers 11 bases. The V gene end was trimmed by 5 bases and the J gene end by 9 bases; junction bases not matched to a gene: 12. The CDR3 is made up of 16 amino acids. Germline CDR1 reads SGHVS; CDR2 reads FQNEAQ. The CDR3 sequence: CASSGASGRTDTEQFF. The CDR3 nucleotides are TGTGCCAGCAGCGGGGCTAGCGGGAGGACCGACACTGAGCAGTTCTTC.

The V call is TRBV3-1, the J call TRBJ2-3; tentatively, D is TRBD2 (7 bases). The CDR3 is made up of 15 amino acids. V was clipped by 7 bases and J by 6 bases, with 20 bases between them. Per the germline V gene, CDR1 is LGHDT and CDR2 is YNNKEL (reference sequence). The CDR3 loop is CASTRGLAGVDTQYF. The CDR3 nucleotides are TGTGCCAGCACCAGGGGACTGGCGGGAGTGGATACGCAGTATTTT.

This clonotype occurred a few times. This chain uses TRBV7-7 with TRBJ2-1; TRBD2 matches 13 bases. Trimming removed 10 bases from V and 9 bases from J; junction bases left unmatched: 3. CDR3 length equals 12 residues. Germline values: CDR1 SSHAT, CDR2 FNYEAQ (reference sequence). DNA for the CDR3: TGTGCCATACTAGCGGGAGGGGGTGAGCAGTTCTTC. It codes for CAILAGGGEQFF.

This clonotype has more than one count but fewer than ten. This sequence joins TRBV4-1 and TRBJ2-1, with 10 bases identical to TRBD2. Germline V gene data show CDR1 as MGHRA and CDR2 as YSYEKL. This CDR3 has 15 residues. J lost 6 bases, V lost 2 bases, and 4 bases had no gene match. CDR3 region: CASSQPRTSGNEQFF. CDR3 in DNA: TGCGCCAGCAGCCAACCACGGACTAGCGGCAATGAGCAGTTCTTC.

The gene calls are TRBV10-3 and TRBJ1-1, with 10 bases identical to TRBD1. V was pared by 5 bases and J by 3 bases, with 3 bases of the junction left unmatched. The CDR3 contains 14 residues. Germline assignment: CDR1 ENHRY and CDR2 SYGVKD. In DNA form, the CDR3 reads TGTGCCATCAGTCATGGACAGGGGGACACTGAAGCTTTCTTT. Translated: CAISHGQGDTEAFF.

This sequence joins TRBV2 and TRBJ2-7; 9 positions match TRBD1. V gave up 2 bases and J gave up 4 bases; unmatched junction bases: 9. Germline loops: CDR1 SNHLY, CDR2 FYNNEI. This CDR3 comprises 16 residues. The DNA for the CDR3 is TGTGCCAGCAGTGAACCTACCAAACAGGGGGCTTACGAGCAGTACTTC. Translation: CASSEPTKQGAYEQYF. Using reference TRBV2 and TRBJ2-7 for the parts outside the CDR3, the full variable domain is EPEVTQTPSHQVTQMGQEVILRCVPISNHLYFYWYRQILGQKVEFLVSFYNNEISEKSEIFDDQFSVERPDGSNFTLKIRSTKLEDSAMYFCASSEPTKQGAYEQYFGPGTRLTVT.

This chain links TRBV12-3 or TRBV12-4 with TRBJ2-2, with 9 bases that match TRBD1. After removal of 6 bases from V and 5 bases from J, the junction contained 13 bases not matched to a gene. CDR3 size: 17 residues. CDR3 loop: CASSSGYSGQGTGELFF. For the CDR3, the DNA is TGTGCCAGCAGCTCCGGTTACTCAGGACAGGGGACCGGGGAGCTGTTTTTT.

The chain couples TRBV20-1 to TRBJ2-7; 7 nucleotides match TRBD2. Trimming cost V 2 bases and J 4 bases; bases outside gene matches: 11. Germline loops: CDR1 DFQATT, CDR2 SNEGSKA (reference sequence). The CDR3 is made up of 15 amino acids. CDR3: CSARPSGSWKYEQYF. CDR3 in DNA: TGCAGTGCTAGACCTAGCGGAAGTTGGAAGTACGAGCAGTACTTC.

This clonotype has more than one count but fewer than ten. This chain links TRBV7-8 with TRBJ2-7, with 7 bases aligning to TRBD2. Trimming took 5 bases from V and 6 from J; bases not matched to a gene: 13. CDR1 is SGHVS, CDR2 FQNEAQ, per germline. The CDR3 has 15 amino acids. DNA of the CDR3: TGTGCCAGCAGCGCGGCGAATGGGGGGGAAATCGAGCAGTACTTC. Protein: CASSAANGGEIEQYF. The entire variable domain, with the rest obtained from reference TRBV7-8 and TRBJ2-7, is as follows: GAGVSQSPRYKVAKRGQDVALRCDPISGHVSLFWYQQALGQGPEFLTYFQNEAQLDKSGLPSDRFFAERPEGSVSTLKIQRTQQEDSAVYLCASSAANGGEIEQYFGPGTRLTVT.

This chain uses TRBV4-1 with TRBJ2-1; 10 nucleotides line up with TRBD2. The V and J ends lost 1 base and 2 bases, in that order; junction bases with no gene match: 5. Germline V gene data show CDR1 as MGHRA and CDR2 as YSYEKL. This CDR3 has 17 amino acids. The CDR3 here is CASSQGERGGAYNEQFF. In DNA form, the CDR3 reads TGCGCCAGCAGCCAAGGCGAGCGGGGGGGGGCCTACAATGAGCAGTTCTTC.

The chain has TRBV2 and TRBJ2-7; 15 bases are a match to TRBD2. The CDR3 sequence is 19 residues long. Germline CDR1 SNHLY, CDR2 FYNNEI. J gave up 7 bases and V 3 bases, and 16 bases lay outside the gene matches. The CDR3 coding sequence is TGTGCCAGCAGTGACCCAGGACTAGCGGGAGGGCTGGTTAGGAATGAGCAGTACTTC. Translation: CASSDPGLAGGLVRNEQYF.

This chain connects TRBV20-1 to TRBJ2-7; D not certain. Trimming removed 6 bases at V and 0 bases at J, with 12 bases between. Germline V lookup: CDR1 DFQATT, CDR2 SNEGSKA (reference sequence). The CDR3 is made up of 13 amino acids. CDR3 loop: CSAWQSDSYEQYF. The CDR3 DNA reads TGCAGTGCCTGGCAGAGCGACTCCTACGAGCAGTACTTC.

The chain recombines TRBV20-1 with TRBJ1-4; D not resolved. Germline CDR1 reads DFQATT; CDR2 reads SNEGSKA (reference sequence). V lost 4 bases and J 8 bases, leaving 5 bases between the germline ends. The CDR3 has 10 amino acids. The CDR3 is CSAKKEKLFF. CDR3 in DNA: TGCAGTGCTAAGAAAGAAAAACTGTTTTTT.

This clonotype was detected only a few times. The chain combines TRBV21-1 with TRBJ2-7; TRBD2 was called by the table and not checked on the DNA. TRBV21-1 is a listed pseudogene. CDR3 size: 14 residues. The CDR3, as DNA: TGTGCCAGCAGCAAAGGCGGGAGGCCTTACGAGCAGTACTTC. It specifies CASSKGGRPYEQYF.